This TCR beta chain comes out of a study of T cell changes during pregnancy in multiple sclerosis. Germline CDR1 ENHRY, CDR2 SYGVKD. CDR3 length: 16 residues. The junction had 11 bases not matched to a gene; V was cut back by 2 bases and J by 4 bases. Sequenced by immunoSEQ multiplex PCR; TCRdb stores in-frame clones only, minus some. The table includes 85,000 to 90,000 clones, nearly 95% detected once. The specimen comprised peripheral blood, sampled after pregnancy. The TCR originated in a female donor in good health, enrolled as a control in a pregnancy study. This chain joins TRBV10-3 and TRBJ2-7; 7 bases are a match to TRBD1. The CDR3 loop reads CAISEPRGLGLYEQYF. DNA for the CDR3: TGTGCCATCAGTGAGCCGAGGGGGCTTGGTTTGTACGAGCAGTACTTC.